This passage covers 17 T cell receptor beta chains from one sample sequenced in a study of blood T cell repertoires in COVID-19. Some clones are missing from TCRdb's copy, which holds only in-frame ones; the method was immunoSEQ multiplex PCR. The repertoire consists of over 110,000 clones, with around three quarters occurring once and the leading ten covering 10% to 15%. The sample was peripheral blood. These receptors were collected from a man at least 80 years old with acute or convalescent COVID-19.

This clone was picked up a small number of times. This rearrangement joins TRBV27 to TRBJ1-6; D call uncertain. This CDR3 has 15 amino acids. CDR1 MNHEY and CDR2 SMNVEV come from the germline V gene (reference sequence). V gave up 3 bases and J gave up 0 bases, with 6 bases separating them. DNA of the CDR3: TGTGCCAGCAGTTTCCGCAGCTCCTATAATTCACCCCTCCACTTT. Its protein is CASSFRSSYNSPLHF.

This chain connects TRBV10-3 to TRBJ1-1, with a tentative D call TRBD1 (6 bases). Germline-derived CDR1 and CDR2 are ENHRY and SYGVKD. V was clipped by 6 bases and J by 5 bases, with 13 bases between them. The CDR3 covers 13 residues. The chain's CDR3 is CAIRPGERTEAFF. CDR3 DNA: TGTGCCATCAGGCCAGGGGAGCGTACTGAAGCTTTCTTT.

V is TRBV28 and J is TRBJ2-7; TRBD2 matches 11 bases. This CDR3 has 15 residues. Germline V lookup: CDR1 MDHEN, CDR2 SYDVKM. J gave up 3 bases and V 3 bases, and 4 bases lay outside the gene matches. The CDR3 loop reads CASSFTSGGVYEQYF. The CDR3 DNA follows: TGTGCCAGCAGTTTCACTAGCGGGGGAGTCTACGAGCAGTACTTC.

This rearrangement joins TRBV28 to TRBJ1-5, with 7 nucleotides matching TRBD1. With V trimmed by 6 bases and J by 4 bases, 9 bases remained unmatched. CDR1 is MDHEN, CDR2 SYDVKM, per germline. The CDR3 runs to 15 residues. The chain's CDR3 is CASREGTALNQPQHF. The CDR3 DNA sequence: TGTGCCAGCAGGGAGGGGACAGCTTTAAATCAGCCCCAGCATTTT.

The table lists this clone with a few counts. This chain uses TRBV7-8 with TRBJ1-3, with TRBD1 matching over 9 bases. Germline V gene data show CDR1 as SGHVS and CDR2 as FQNEAQ. CDR3 length: 17 residues. Unmatched junction bases numbered 8, after V lost 5 bases and J lost 0 bases. CDR3 protein: CASSGKDRGASGNTIYF. The CDR3 DNA reads as TGTGCCAGCAGCGGCAAGGACAGGGGCGCCTCTGGAAACACCATATATTTT.

The gene calls are TRBV15 and TRBJ2-2; weak D call: TRBD1 (5 bases). V was pared by 3 bases and J by 7 bases, with 9 bases between. The CDR3 loop spans 13 amino acids. The germline CDR1 and CDR2 sequences are LNHNV and YYDKDF (reference sequence). CDR3 bases: TGTGCCACCAGCAGGGCCAGGGTCGGGGAGCTGTTTTTT. Its protein is CATSRARVGELFF.

V is TRBV5-1 and J is TRBJ2-2; possible D gene TRBD2, 5 bases. The CDR3 has 13 residues. Germline CDR1 SGHRS, CDR2 YFSETQ. Between the trimmed V and J ends, which lost 3 bases and 4 bases, there was a span of 7 bases. The CDR3 nucleotides read TGCGCCAGCAGCTGGGGAGCCACCGGGGAGCTGTTTTTT. Its translation is CASSWGATGELFF.

The chain combines TRBV4-2 with TRBJ1-6, with 9 nucleotides matching TRBD1. The CDR3 is made up of 17 amino acids. The trim removed 1 base at V and 9 bases at J, leaving 10 bases unmatched. CDR1 and CDR2 from the germline V gene are LGHNA and YNFKEQ. CDR3 DNA: TGTGCCAGCAGCCAAGGGGGGGACAGGGTGCGGATTTCACCCCTCCACTTT. This codes for CASSQGGDRVRISPLHF.

This clone has only one observation. The chain is built from TRBV5-5 and TRBJ1-1; D is unclear. Germline assignment: CDR1 SGHKS and CDR2 YYEKEE (reference sequence). The length of the CDR3 is 13 residues. Trimming stripped 0 bases from V and 5 bases from J, with 8 bases between. Here the CDR3 DNA reads TGTGCCAGCAGCTTGGTACTCAAGACTGAAGCTTTCTTT. Amino acid sequence: CASSLVLKTEAFF.

J is TRBJ2-2 and V is TRBV5-4; D remains unclear. Looked up from germline, CDR1 is SGHNT and CDR2 is YYREEE (reference sequence). There are 14 residues in the CDR3. Trimming removed 0 bases from V and 3 bases from J, with 6 bases in between. The CDR3 region has the DNA TGTGCCAGCAGCTTGGCCCCGGACACCGGGGAGCTGTTTTTT. It yields the protein CASSLAPDTGELFF.

The V call is TRBV5-1, the J call TRBJ2-2, with TRBD2 as a possible D gene (7 bases). The V gene's germline CDR1 is SGHRS and CDR2 YFSETQ. This CDR3 contains 16 residues. The ends were cut back, 4 bases at V and 1 base at J, with 14 bases in the middle. CDR3 nucleotide sequence: TGCGCCAGCAGCAGGGGGGGTAAATTGAACACCGGGGAGCTGTTTTTT. It yields the protein CASSRGGKLNTGELFF.

The rearrangement joins TRBV4-3 to TRBJ1-1; tentative D call: TRBD1 (6 bases). From germline, CDR1 is LGHNA and CDR2 YSLEER. V lost 0 bases, J lost 7 bases, and 12 bases lay in between. The CDR3 runs 14 residues. The CDR3 region is CASSQDGGQGEAFF. The CDR3 DNA is TGCGCCAGCAGCCAAGACGGGGGGCAAGGTGAAGCTTTCTTT.

The chain combines TRBV24-1 with TRBJ2-5, with 9 bases aligning to TRBD2. Germline assignment: CDR1 KGHDR and CDR2 SFDVKD. The CDR3 is 17 amino acids. The J segment lost 5 bases and the V segment lost 3 bases, leaving 12 bases of the junction unmatched. DNA of the CDR3: TGTGCCACCAGTGATCCCCTTCTTGCGGGGGGGCCTGAGACCCAGTACTTC. As protein: CATSDPLLAGGPETQYF.

The V call is TRBV15, the J call TRBJ1-5; D gene ambiguous. The CDR3 covers 14 residues. Trimming shortened V by 4 bases and J by 1 base, and 8 bases separated the two germline ends. CDR1 is LNHNV, CDR2 YYDKDF, per germline (reference sequence). The DNA for the CDR3 is TGTGCCACCAGCATTATGCAGAGCAATCAGCCCCAGCATTTT. It codes for CATSIMQSNQPQHF.

This clone turned up a few times. The chain combines TRBV18 with TRBJ1-5; D unresolved. This CDR3 is built from 14 residues. Germline V gene data show CDR1 as KGHSH and CDR2 as LQKENI. The V and J ends lost 0 bases and 3 bases respectively, with 6 bases between them. The CDR3 DNA follows: TGTGCCAGCTCACCACCCGGGGACAATCAGCCCCAGCATTTT. This gives the protein CASSPPGDNQPQHF.

A few counts support this clone. The rearrangement uses TRBV3-1 (or the pseudogene TRBV3-2) and TRBJ2-7; TRBD2 matches at 7 bases. Germline V gives CDR1 LGHDT, CDR2 YNNKEL (reference sequence). The CDR3 contains 13 residues. With V trimmed by 2 bases and J by 6 bases, 4 bases remained unmatched. The CDR3 nucleotides are TGTGCCAGCAGCCAAACTAGCGAAGGCGAGCAGTACTTC. Amino acid sequence: CASSQTSEGEQYF.

The chain is built from TRBV14 and TRBJ1-1, with 7 positions matching TRBD1. The V segment lost 1 base and the J segment 0 bases; nucleotides outside the gene matches: 5. Germline V lookup: CDR1 SGHDN, CDR2 FVKESK. The CDR3 runs 16 residues. CDR3 loop: CASSQAYTGVNTEAFF. CDR3 sequence (DNA): TGTGCCAGCAGCCAAGCCTACACAGGGGTGAACACTGAAGCTTTCTTT.